Below are 25 T cell receptor beta chains sequenced from a single sample in a study of blood T cell repertoires in COVID-19. The repertoire was sequenced with immunoSEQ multiplex PCR; TCRdb's copy has only in-frame clones and lacks some. The sample lists under 200,000 clones, approximately 80% occurring once. Sequenced material: peripheral blood. The receptors here all came from a woman in her fifties or sixties with acute or convalescent COVID-19.

The V call is TRBV19, the J call TRBJ1-5; TRBD1 aligns across 11 bases. The CDR3 consists of 15 residues. Unmatched junction bases numbered 5, after V lost 4 bases and J lost 6 bases. CDR1 is LNHDA, CDR2 SQIVND, per germline (reference sequence). The CDR3 DNA sequence: TGTGCCAGTAGTAGAGGGACAGGGGGAAGTCAGCCCCAGCATTTT. It translates to CASSRGTGGSQPQHF.

The rearrangement uses TRBV5-1 and TRBJ2-7; maybe TRBD1 (5 bases). Trimming cost V 6 bases and J 1 base, with 17 bases left between them. CDR1 SGHRS and CDR2 YFSETQ come from the germline V gene. The CDR3 has 15 amino acids. The CDR3 bases are TGCGCCAGCACCCTATTAGAGGCAGGGTCCTACGAGCAGTACTTC. Translating gives CASTLLEAGSYEQYF.

The V call is TRBV6-6, the J call TRBJ2-7, with a tentative D call TRBD2 (6 bases). CDR1 MNHNY and CDR2 SVGAGI come from the germline V gene (reference sequence). The CDR3 covers 15 residues. The V end lost 5 bases, the J end lost 3 bases, and 17 bases lay between the germline ends. The CDR3, as DNA: TGTGCCAGCAGTCCCGGGTCGGGGGTGTACTACGAGCAGTACTTC. The encoded protein is CASSPGSGVYYEQYF.

This clone was seen a handful of times. The chain joins TRBV29-1 to TRBJ2-2; maybe TRBD2 (6 bases). The length of the CDR3 is 13 residues. Trimming shortened V by 5 bases and J by 3 bases, and 10 bases separated the two germline ends. Germline V gives CDR1 SQVTM, CDR2 ANQGSEA. Written as DNA, the CDR3 is TGCAGCGTTCGGGGGAGATACACCGGGGAGCTGTTTTTT. Protein sequence: CSVRGRYTGELFF.

The chain is built from TRBV7-2 and TRBJ2-1, with a weak D call TRBD2 (6 bases). Looked up from germline, CDR1 is SGHTA and CDR2 is FQGNSA. The CDR3 has 14 amino acids. Trimming took off 1 base at V and 12 bases at J, with 16 bases between the two ends. The CDR3 DNA reads TGTGCCAGCAGCTTAGTAAGGGGCCAGCGGGTGCAGTTCTTC. Its protein product is CASSLVRGQRVQFF.

The V and J genes are TRBV12-5 and TRBJ2-3, with 12 nucleotides matching TRBD2. Germline V gene data show CDR1 as LGHNT and CDR2 as FRNRAP. The CDR3 length is 19 residues. J was trimmed by 6 bases and V by 1 base; bases with no gene match: 14. The CDR3 here is CASGLAVALTSGGRDTQYF. CDR3 nucleotides: TGTGCTAGTGGTTTGGCGGTAGCCCTGACTAGCGGGGGTAGGGATACGCAGTATTTT.

The chain couples TRBV4-1 to TRBJ1-1, with D maybe TRBD1 (6 bases). Trimming pared 5 bases from V and 3 bases from J, leaving 16 bases between. The CDR3 covers 15 residues. CDR1 is MGHRA and CDR2 is YSYEKL in the germline V gene. CDR3 DNA sequence: TGCGCCAGCAGCGGACACAGGGTGGGGGACACTGAAGCTTTCTTT. Translating gives CASSGHRVGDTEAFF.

To note about this clone: At one end, the junction sequence differs from germline, possibly due to a read error. J is TRBJ2-1 and V is TRBV7-7, with 9 nucleotides matching TRBD1. From germline, CDR1 is SSHAT and CDR2 FNYEAQ (reference sequence). The CDR3 has 14 residues. Here the CDR3 reads CASSWGQGVNEQFF. The CDR3 nucleotides are TGTGCTAGCAGCTGGGGACAGGGAGTTAATGAGCAGTTCTTC.

The V gene is TRBV19, the J gene TRBJ1-1; 7 bases align to TRBD1. V dropped 2 bases and J dropped 4; count of bases not matched to a gene: 7. This CDR3 is 15 amino acids long. Germline-derived CDR1 and CDR2 are LNHDA and SQIVND (reference sequence). CDR3 loop: CASSISHRGGTEAFF. CDR3 coding DNA: TGTGCCAGTAGTATATCTCACAGGGGAGGCACTGAAGCTTTCTTT.

V and J are TRBV28 and TRBJ1-1; D remains unclear. This CDR3 is built from 14 residues. Germline V lookup: CDR1 MDHEN, CDR2 SYDVKM. Trimming cost V 5 bases and J 4 bases, with 14 bases left between them. As DNA, the CDR3 is TGTGCCAGCAGTATACTAACGGGGAGCACTGAAGCTTTCTTT. This encodes CASSILTGSTEAFF.

The chain links TRBV7-9 to TRBJ1-5; 9 bases are a match to TRBD1. This CDR3 is built from 13 residues. Trimming took 5 bases from V and 7 from J; bases not matched to a gene: 3. Looked up from germline, CDR1 is SEHNR and CDR2 is FQNEAQ (reference sequence). The CDR3 loop is CASSVDRGQPQHF. The DNA for the CDR3 is TGTGCCAGCAGCGTAGACAGGGGGCAGCCCCAGCATTTT.

The chain uses TRBV25-1 and TRBJ1-2; 7 bases agree with TRBD1. The V gene end was trimmed by 3 bases and the J gene end by 4 bases; junction bases not matched to a gene: 8. The CDR3 runs to 15 residues. Germline V gene sequence: CDR1 MGHDK, CDR2 SYGVNS. The CDR3 sequence: CASSESIKGAYGYTF. CDR3 nucleotide sequence: TGTGCCAGCAGTGAGAGTATTAAGGGGGCCTATGGCTACACCTTC.

This clone was picked up a small number of times. This chain links TRBV6-5 with TRBJ1-1, with 7 positions matching TRBD1. The germline gives CDR1 MNHEY, CDR2 SVGAGI. CDR3 length: 12 amino acids. V lost 6 bases, J lost 7 bases, and 5 bases stayed unmatched. The CDR3 is CASSSGQVEAFF. The CDR3 DNA sequence: TGTGCCAGCAGCTCCGGACAGGTTGAAGCTTTCTTT.

The chain employs TRBV3-1 (or the pseudogene TRBV3-2) and TRBJ2-7; a possible D gene is TRBD2 (6 bases). The CDR3 consists of 15 residues. V was trimmed by 4 bases and J by 1 base, leaving 14 bases between them. CDR1 and CDR2 (germline): LGHDT, YNNKEL (reference sequence). Here the CDR3 DNA reads TGTGCCAGCAGCCGTGCACGGGAGCGTTCCTACGAGCAGTACTTC. This translates into CASSRARERSYEQYF.

In DNA, the CDR3 is TGCAGCGCAGCCAGGGCCGTGAACACTGAAGCTTTCTTT. Protein: CSAARAVNTEAFF. The chain is built from TRBV29-1 and TRBJ1-1, with a possible D match to TRBD1 (5 bases). This CDR3 region has 13 residues. The germline V gene encodes CDR1 SQVTM and CDR2 ANQGSEA. V was shortened by 7 bases and J by 0 bases, with 12 bases between the two germline ends.

The chain is built from TRBV5-5 and TRBJ2-2; the match to TRBD2 covers 7 bases. Germline V gene sequence: CDR1 SGHKS, CDR2 YYEKEE (reference sequence). The CDR3 consists of 14 residues. Unmatched junction bases numbered 4, after V lost 4 bases and J lost 4 bases. The CDR3 here is CASSLTGGTGELFF. CDR3 sequence (DNA): TGTGCCAGCAGCCTTACGGGGGGCACCGGGGAGCTGTTTTTT.

This clone appeared a few times. The rearrangement uses TRBV19 and TRBJ2-7; weak D call: TRBD2 (6 bases). Germline V lookup: CDR1 LNHDA, CDR2 SQIVND (reference sequence). Trimming removed 1 base at V and 6 bases at J, with 13 bases between. This CDR3 spans 14 amino acids. CDR3 region: CASSIAGRRGEQYF. CDR3 DNA: TGTGCCAGTAGTATAGCGGGGAGGAGAGGCGAGCAGTACTTC.

This chain joins TRBV7-2 and TRBJ2-3; D unresolved. The ends were cut back, 5 bases at V and 4 bases at J, with 13 bases in the middle. Germline V lookup: CDR1 SGHTA, CDR2 FQGNSA. CDR3 length: 14 amino acids. The CDR3 region is CASSLQIPPDTQYF. The CDR3 DNA reads TGTGCCAGCAGCCTTCAGATCCCCCCAGATACGCAGTATTTT.

The chain combines TRBV7-2 with TRBJ1-5, with D hard to call. Germline CDR1 reads SGHTA; CDR2 reads FQGNSA. Trimming left V 5 bases short and J 9 bases short, with 14 bases between. The CDR3 length is 13 residues. Here the CDR3 reads CASSPGMTWPQHF. As DNA, the CDR3 is TGTGCCAGCAGCCCAGGAATGACCTGGCCCCAGCATTTT.

V and J are TRBV25-1 and TRBJ1-5; D is uncertain. The germline V and J ends were trimmed by 1 base and 7 bases, with 11 bases remaining between them. The CDR3 contains 14 residues. The germline gives CDR1 MGHDK, CDR2 SYGVNS. The CDR3 spells CASSESNPGQPQHF. The CDR3 DNA follows: TGTGCCAGCAGTGAATCGAATCCCGGGCAGCCCCAGCATTTT.

The chain employs TRBV3-1 (or the pseudogene TRBV3-2) and TRBJ2-2; the D is unclear. The CDR3 is 10 residues long. The ends were cut back, 2 bases at V and 11 bases at J, with 3 bases in the middle. Germline CDR1 is LGHDT and CDR2 is YNNKEL (reference sequence). The CDR3 DNA sequence: TGTGCCAGCAGCCAACTCGAGCTGTTTTTT. Translation gives CASSQLELFF.

The chain combines TRBV6-5 with TRBJ1-5; weak D call: TRBD1 (6 bases). V was shortened by 6 bases and J by 1 base, with 10 bases between the two germline ends. Germline V gives CDR1 MNHEY, CDR2 SVGAGI. CDR3 length: 14 amino acids. The CDR3 coding sequence is TGTGCCAGCAGGGACAGTGCGAGCAATCAGCCCCAGCATTTT. The encoded protein is CASRDSASNQPQHF.

The rearrangement links TRBV24-1 to TRBJ2-7, with 8 positions matching TRBD1. Trimming took 3 bases from V and 3 from J; bases not matched to a gene: 6. The germline V gene encodes CDR1 KGHDR and CDR2 SFDVKD. This CDR3 has 15 amino acids. DNA for the CDR3: TGTGCCACCAGTGATCCGGGACAGGACGTCTACGAGCAGTACTTC. It codes for CATSDPGQDVYEQYF.

The chain couples TRBV24-1 to TRBJ2-1, with TRBD1 matching 8 bases. Trimming took 5 bases from V and 7 from J; bases not matched to a gene: 9. CDR1 KGHDR and CDR2 SFDVKD come from the germline V gene. The CDR3 runs 15 residues. CDR3 residues: CATSVGQGARNEQFF. DNA of the CDR3: TGTGCCACCAGTGTCGGGCAGGGGGCTAGGAATGAGCAGTTCTTC.

The genes are TRBV6-5 and TRBJ2-2; D unresolved. Trimming pared 4 bases from V and 0 bases from J, leaving 9 bases between. The CDR3 has 15 residues. Germline lookup yields CDR1 MNHEY and CDR2 SVGAGI. The CDR3 region has the DNA TGTGCCAGCAGTTCAATTGCAGCGAACACCGGGGAGCTGTTTTTT. It translates to CASSSIAANTGELFF.